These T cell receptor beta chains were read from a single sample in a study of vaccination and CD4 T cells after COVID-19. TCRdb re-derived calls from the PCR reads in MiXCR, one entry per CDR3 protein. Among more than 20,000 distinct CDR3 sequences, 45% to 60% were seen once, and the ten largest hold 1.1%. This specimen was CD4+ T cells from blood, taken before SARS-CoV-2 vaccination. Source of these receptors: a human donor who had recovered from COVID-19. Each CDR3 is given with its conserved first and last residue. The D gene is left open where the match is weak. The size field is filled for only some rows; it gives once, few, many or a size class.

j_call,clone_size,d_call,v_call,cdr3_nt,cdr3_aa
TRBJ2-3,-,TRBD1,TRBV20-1,TGCAGTGCTAGAGCTTACCGGGACAGGGAACCCGATACGCAGTATTTT,CSARAYRDREPDTQYF
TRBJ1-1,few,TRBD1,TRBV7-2,TGTGCCAGCAGCTCAATCCGGACAGGGATGTTTGCTTTCTTT,CASSSIRTGMFAFF
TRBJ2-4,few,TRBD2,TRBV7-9,TGTGCCAGCAGCCCCAGGAGCGGGAGGGCCGGAAACATTCAGTACTTC,CASSPRSGRAGNIQYF
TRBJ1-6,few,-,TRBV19,TGTGCCAGTAGTATTCCGGGTATCAATTCACCCCTCCACTTT,CASSIPGINSPLHF
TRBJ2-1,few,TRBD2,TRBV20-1,TGCAGTGCTTCCCGCCAGCTACTAGCGGGAGGGGAGGTGTGGTTGAATGAGCAGTTCTTC,CSASRQLLAGGEVWLNEQFF
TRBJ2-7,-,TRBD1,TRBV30,TGTGCCGGGACAGGGGAAGGATCCTACGAGCAGTACTTC,CAGTGEGSYEQYF
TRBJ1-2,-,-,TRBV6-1,TGTGCCAGCAACCAGGGTAACGGAGACTATGGCTACACCTTC,CASNQGNGDYGYTF
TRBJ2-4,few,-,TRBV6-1,TGTGCCAGCAGTGACAGTAACATTCAGTACTTC,CASSDSNIQYF
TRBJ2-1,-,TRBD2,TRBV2,TGTGCCAGCAGTCCAAGGGCCCAACTAGCGGGAGTCGGGAATGAGCAGTTCTTC,CASSPRAQLAGVGNEQFF
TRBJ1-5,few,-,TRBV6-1,TGTGCCAGCAGGCCCGAGGGGGGGCGGAATCAGCCCCAGCATTTT,CASRPEGGRNQPQHF
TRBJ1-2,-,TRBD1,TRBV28,TGTGCCAGCAGTGCTACCGGGACAGGGGAACTTGGCTACACCTTC,CASSATGTGELGYTF
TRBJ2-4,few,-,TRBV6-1,TGTGCCAGCAGTGTATCTACAGGGGGGGGCCGTATTCAGTACTTC,CASSVSTGGGRIQYF
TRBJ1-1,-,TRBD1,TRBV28,TGTGCCAGCAGTCGCACCCCCGGGACAGGTGGCACTGAAGCTTTCTTT,CASSRTPGTGGTEAFF
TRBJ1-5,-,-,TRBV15,TGTGCCACCAGCAGAGGCCCAGGGGAAGGTACGCAGCCCCAGCATTTT,CATSRGPGEGTQPQHF
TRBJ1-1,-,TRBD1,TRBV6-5,TGTGCCAGCAGTTACTCCGGACAGGGGGATGCTTTCTTT,CASSYSGQGDAFF
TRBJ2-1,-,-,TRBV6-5,TGTGCCAGCAGTTACTCTGGGGGAAACCTCAATGAGCAGTTCTTC,CASSYSGGNLNEQFF
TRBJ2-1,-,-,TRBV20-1,TGCAGTGCACCGCTCCCTCCGTACAATGAGCAGTTCTTC,CSAPLPPYNEQFF
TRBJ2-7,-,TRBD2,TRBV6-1,TGTGCCAGCACTGCGGGGGGCCTGTACGAGCAGTACTTC,CASTAGGLYEQYF
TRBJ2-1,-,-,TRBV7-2,TGTGCCAGCAGCTTAGTTTGGGCCCTGGGAGATGAGCAGTTCTTC,CASSLVWALGDEQFF
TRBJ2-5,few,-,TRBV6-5,TGTGCCAGCAGTTACCGAGACAAGGAGACCCAGTACTTC,CASSYRDKETQYF
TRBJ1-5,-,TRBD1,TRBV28,TGTGCCAGCAGATCTAGCGGACAGGGTGGCAGCAATCAGCCCCAGCATTTT,CASRSSGQGGSNQPQHF
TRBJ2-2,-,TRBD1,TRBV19,TGTGCCACCCTCCGGCGAGGACAGGGAACGGGGGAGCTGTTTTTT,CATLRRGQGTGELFF
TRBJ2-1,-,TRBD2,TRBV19,TGTGCCAGTAGTCGTTCGGTAGCGGGAGACTATGAGCAGTTCTTC,CASSRSVAGDYEQFF
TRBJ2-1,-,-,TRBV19,TGTGCCAGTAGTATTGGGGTGCGTGAGCAGTTCTTC,CASSIGVREQFF
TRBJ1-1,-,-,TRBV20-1,TGCAGTGCCAGAGAGCTAGGACAAAACACTGAAGCTTTCTTT,CSARELGQNTEAFF
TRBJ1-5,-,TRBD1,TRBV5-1,TGCGCCAGCAGCCCTACGACAGGGGGCAATCAGCCCCAGCATTTT,CASSPTTGGNQPQHF
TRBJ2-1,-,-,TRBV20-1,TGCAGTGCTAGAGATAATTGGGGAGACAATGAGCAGTTCTTC,CSARDNWGDNEQFF
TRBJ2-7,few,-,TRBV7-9,TGTGCCAGCAGCTTTGACAGCTACGAGCAGTACTTC,CASSFDSYEQYF
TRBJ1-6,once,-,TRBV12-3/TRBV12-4,TGTGCCAGCAGCTCGCGGAGGAATTCACCCCTCCACTTT,CASSSRRNSPLHF
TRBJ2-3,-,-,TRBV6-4,TGTGCCAGCAGCCGAGGAGGTACGGGTTCAGATACGCAGTATTTT,CASSRGGTGSDTQYF
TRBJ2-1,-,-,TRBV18,TGTGCCAGCTCACCTGGGAATGGATTACACAATGAGCAGTTCTTC,CASSPGNGLHNEQFF
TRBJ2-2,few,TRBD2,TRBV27,TGTGCCAGCAGCCCCCGGGGGGTGGACACCGGGGAGCTGTTTTTT,CASSPRGVDTGELFF
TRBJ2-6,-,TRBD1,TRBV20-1,TGCAGTGCGAGGACAATGGAGCCCCCGGGACAGGGAAAGTTCTCTGGGGCCAACGTCCTGACTTTC,CSARTMEPPGQGKFSGANVLTF
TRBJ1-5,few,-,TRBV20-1,TGCAGTGCTAGAGAGGCCCGGGGGAATAGCAATCAGCCCCAGCATTTT,CSAREARGNSNQPQHF
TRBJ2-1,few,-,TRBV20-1,TGCAGTGCTAGAGATCTTGGGGAGCGCTCCTACAATGAGCAGTTCTTC,CSARDLGERSYNEQFF
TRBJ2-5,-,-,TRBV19,TGTGCCAGTAGCCCACGGCACAGAGAAGAGACCCAGTACTTC,CASSPRHREETQYF
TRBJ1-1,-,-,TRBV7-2,TGTGCCAGCAGCTATCGGAGAATGAACACTGAAGCTTTCTTT,CASSYRRMNTEAFF
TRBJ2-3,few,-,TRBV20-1,TGCAGTGCTAGGGGAACGCTGGGGGCGGGAACGGGCGCAGATACGCAGTATTTT,CSARGTLGAGTGADTQYF
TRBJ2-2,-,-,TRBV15,TGTGCCACCAGCAGAGATCACTTCAGCTACACCGGGGAGCTGTTTTTT,CATSRDHFSYTGELFF
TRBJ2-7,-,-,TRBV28,TGTGCCAGCAGTAGACAGCTCCCCCGTGAGCAGTACTTC,CASSRQLPREQYF
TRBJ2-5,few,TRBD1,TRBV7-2,TGTGCCAGCAGCTTCGACAGGGGGCGAGAGACCCAGTACTTC,CASSFDRGRETQYF
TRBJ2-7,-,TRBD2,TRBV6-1,TGTGCCAGCAGTGATTCACTAGCGGCCGGGGGTCTTGACGAGCAGTACTTC,CASSDSLAAGGLDEQYF
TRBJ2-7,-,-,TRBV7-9,TGTGCCAGCAGCTTACAGGGCCTGTACGAGCAGTACTTC,CASSLQGLYEQYF
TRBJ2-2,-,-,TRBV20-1,TGCAGTGCTGGAGTCGTCAGCCCGAACACCGGGGAGCTGTTTTTT,CSAGVVSPNTGELFF
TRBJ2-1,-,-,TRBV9,TGTGCCAGCAGCGTAGATGGTAGCGCGAGCTCCTACAATGAGCAGTTCTTC,CASSVDGSASSYNEQFF
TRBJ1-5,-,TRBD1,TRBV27,TGTGCCAGCAGCACAGGACAGGGGCTGCCCCAGCATTTT,CASSTGQGLPQHF
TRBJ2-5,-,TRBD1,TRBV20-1,TGCAGTGCTGCTACCGGGACAGGGGAAGAGACCCAGTACTTC,CSAATGTGEETQYF
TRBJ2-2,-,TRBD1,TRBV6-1,TGTGCCAGCAGTGAAGCGCTTATAGGGGGCGCGAACACCGGGGAGCTGTTTTTT,CASSEALIGGANTGELFF
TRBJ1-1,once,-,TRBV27,TGTGCCAGCATCCCGCGGACGAGACAGAGGGTAGAAAGGGAAGCTTTCTTT,CASIPRTRQRVEREAFF
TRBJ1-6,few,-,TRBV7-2,TGTGCCAGCAGCTACGGAACCGTTATTGGGTCACCCCTCCACTTT,CASSYGTVIGSPLHF
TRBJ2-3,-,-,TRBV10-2,TGCGCCAGCAGTGTCGGAGATACGCAGTATTTT,CASSVGDTQYF